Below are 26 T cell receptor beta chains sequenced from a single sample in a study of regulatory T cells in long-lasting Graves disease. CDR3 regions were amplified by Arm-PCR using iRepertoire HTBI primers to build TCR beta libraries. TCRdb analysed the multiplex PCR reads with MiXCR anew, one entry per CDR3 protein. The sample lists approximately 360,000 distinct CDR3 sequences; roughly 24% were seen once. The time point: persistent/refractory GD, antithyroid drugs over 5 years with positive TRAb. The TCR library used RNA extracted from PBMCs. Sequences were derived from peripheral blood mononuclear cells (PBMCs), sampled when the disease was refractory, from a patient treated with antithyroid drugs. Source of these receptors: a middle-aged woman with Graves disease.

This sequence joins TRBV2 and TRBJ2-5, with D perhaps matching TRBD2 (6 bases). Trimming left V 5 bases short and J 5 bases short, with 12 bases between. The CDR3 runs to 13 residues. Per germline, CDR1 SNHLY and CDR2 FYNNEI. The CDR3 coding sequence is TGTGCCAGCAGTCGACTAGGAGGGGAGACCCAGTACTTC. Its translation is CASSRLGGETQYF.

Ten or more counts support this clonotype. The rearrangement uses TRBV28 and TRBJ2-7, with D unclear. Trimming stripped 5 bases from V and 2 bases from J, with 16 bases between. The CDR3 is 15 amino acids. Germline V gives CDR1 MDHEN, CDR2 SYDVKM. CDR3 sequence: CASSPEDGVTYEQYF. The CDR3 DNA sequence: TGTGCCAGCAGTCCAGAAGATGGGGTTACCTACGAGCAGTACTTC.

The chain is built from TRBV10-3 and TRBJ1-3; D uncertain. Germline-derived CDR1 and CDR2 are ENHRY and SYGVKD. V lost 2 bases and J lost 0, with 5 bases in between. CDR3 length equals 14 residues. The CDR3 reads CAISELYSGNTIYF. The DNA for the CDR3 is TGTGCCATCAGTGAGCTTTACTCTGGAAACACCATATATTTT.

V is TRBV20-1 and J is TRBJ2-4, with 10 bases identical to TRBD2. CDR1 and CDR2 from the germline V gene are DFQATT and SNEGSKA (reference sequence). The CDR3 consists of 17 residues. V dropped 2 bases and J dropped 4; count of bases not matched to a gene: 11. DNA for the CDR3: TGCAGTGCTAGACGTTACAAGCGGGAGGGAACTAAAAACATTCAGTACTTC. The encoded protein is CSARRYKREGTKNIQYF.

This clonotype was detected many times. The CDR3 loop is CASSFRLWDTEAFF. CDR3 nucleotides: TGTGCCAGCAGCTTTAGGCTATGGGACACTGAAGCTTTCTTT. The rearrangement uses TRBV11-2 and TRBJ1-1; D is ambiguous. V shed 3 bases and J shed 3 bases, with 11 bases lying between them. This CDR3 spans 14 amino acids. From germline, CDR1 is SGHAT and CDR2 FQNNGV.

The CDR3 protein is CSVEDWREGRYEQYF. DNA for the CDR3: TGCAGCGTTGAAGATTGGCGGGAGGGCCGCTACGAGCAGTACTTC. The chain has TRBV29-1 and TRBJ2-7; 9 bases line up with TRBD2. This CDR3 spans 15 amino acids. Looked up from germline, CDR1 is SQVTM and CDR2 is ANQGSEA. Germline trimming cut 0 bases from V and 3 bases from J; bases unmatched to any gene: 6.

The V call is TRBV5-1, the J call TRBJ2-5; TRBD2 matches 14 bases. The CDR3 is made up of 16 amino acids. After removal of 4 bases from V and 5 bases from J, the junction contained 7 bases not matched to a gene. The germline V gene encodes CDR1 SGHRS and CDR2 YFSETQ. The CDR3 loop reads CASSPYGTSGSETQYF. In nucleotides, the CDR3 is TGCGCCAGCAGCCCGTACGGGACTAGCGGGAGTGAGACCCAGTACTTC.

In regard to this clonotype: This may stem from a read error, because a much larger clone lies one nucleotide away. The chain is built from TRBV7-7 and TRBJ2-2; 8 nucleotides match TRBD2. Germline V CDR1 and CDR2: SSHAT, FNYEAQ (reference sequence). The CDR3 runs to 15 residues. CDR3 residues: CASRSSGGGTGELFF. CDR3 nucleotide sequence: TGTGCTAGCAGATCAAGCGGGGGTGGGACCGGGGAGCTGTTTTTT. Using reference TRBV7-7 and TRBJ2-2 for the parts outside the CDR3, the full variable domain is GAGVSQSPRYKVTKRGQDVTLRCDPISSHATLYWYQQALGQGPEFLTYFNYEAQPDKSGLPSDRFSAERPEGSISTLTIQRTEQRDSAMYRCASRSSGGGTGELFFGEGSRLTVL.

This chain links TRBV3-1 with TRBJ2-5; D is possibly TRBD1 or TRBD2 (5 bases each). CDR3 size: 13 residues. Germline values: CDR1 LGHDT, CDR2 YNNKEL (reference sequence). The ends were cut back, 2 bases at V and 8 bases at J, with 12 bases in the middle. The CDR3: CASSQLAQGTQYF. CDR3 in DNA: TGTGCCAGCAGCCAACTAGCCCAGGGAACCCAGTACTTC.

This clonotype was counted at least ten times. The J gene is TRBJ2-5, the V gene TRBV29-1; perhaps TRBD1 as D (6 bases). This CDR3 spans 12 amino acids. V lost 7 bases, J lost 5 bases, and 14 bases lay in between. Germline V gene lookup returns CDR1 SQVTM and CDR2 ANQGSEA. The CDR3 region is CSGYRDRETQYF. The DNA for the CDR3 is TGCAGCGGTTACAGGGATCGGGAGACCCAGTACTTC.

The chain's CDR3 is CASSQVGAVYEQYF. Written as DNA, the CDR3 is TGTGCCAGCAGCCAAGTTGGGGCAGTCTACGAGCAGTACTTC. The genes are TRBV14 and TRBJ2-7; D might be TRBD1 (5 bases). Trimming took off 1 base at V and 3 bases at J, with 10 bases between the two ends. In germline, CDR1 is SGHDN, CDR2 FVKESK. The CDR3 has 14 amino acids.

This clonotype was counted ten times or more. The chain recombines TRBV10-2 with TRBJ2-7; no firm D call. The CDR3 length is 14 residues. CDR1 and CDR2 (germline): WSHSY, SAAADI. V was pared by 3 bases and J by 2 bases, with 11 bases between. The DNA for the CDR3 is TGCGCCAGCAGTGACTGGAATGAGGCCTACGAGCAGTACTTC. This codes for CASSDWNEAYEQYF.

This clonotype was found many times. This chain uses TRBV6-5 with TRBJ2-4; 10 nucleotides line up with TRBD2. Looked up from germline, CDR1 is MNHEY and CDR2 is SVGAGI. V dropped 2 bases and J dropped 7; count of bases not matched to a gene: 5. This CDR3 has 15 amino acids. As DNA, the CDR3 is TGTGCCAGCAGTTACGGGTTAGCGGGGGGTAACATTCAGTACTTC. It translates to CASSYGLAGGNIQYF.

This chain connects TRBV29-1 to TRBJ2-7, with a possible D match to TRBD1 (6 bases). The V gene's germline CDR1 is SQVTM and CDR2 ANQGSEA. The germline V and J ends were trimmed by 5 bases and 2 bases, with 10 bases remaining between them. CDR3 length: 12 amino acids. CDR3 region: CSVRDNTYEQYF. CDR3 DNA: TGCAGCGTTAGGGACAATACCTACGAGCAGTACTTC.

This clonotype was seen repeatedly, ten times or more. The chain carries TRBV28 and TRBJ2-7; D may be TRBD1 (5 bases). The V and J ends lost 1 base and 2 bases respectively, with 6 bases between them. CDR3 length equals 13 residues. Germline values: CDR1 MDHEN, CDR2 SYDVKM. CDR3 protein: CASSLFRAYEQYF. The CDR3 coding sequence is TGTGCCAGCAGTTTATTCAGGGCCTACGAGCAGTACTTC.

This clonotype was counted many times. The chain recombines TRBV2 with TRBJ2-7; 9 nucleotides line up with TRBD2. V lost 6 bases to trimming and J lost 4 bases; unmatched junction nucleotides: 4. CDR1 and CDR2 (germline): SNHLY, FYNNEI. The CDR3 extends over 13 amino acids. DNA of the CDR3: TGTGCCAGCAGGAGACTAGCGGCGTACGAGCAGTACTTC. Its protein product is CASRRLAAYEQYF.

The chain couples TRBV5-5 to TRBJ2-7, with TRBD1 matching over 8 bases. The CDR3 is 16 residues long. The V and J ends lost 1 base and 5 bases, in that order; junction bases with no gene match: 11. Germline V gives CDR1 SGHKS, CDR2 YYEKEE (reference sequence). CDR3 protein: CASSLHPGGLKDEQYF. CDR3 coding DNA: TGTGCCAGCAGCTTGCATCCAGGGGGCCTGAAGGACGAGCAGTACTTC.

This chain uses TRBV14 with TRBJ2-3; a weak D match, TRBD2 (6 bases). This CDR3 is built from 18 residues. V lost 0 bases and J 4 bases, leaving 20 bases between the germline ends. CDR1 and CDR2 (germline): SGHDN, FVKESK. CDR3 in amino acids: CASSQDPLGRRISDTQYF. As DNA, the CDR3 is TGTGCCAGCAGCCAAGATCCACTCGGGAGAAGGATTTCAGATACGCAGTATTTT.

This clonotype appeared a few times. The CDR3 region is CASSTSGTSGSRYQETQYF. CDR3 bases: TGTGCCAGCAGTACCTCCGGGACTAGCGGGAGCCGTTACCAAGAGACCCAGTACTTC. The V call is TRBV27, the J call TRBJ2-5; 14 nucleotides match TRBD2. This CDR3 is 19 amino acids long. Germline V CDR1 and CDR2: MNHEY, SMNVEV (reference sequence). With 5 bases clipped from V and 0 bases from J, the junction kept 11 bases outside the gene matches.

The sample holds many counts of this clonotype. The CDR3 DNA is TGTGCCAGCAGTTTTGCGACAGGGAACTTTCAGCCCCAGCATTTT. Protein product: CASSFATGNFQPQHF. The chain joins TRBV28 to TRBJ1-5; 7 bases align to TRBD1. The V gene's germline CDR1 is MDHEN and CDR2 SYDVKM. The length of the CDR3 is 15 residues. Trimming cost V 3 bases and J 6 bases; bases outside gene matches: 8.

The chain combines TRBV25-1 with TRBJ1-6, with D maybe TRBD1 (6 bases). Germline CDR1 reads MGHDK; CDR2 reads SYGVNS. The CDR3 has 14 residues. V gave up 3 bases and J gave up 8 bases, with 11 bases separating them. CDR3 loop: CASSEAQGYSPLHF. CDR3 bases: TGTGCCAGCAGTGAGGCACAGGGCTATTCACCCCTCCACTTT.

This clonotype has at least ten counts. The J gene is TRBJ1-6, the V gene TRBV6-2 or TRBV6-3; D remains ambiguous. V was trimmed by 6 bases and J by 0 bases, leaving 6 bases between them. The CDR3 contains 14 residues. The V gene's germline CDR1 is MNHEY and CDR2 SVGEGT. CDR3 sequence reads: CASSPSSYNSPLHF. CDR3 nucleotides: TGTGCCAGCAGCCCGAGCTCCTATAATTCACCCCTCCACTTT.

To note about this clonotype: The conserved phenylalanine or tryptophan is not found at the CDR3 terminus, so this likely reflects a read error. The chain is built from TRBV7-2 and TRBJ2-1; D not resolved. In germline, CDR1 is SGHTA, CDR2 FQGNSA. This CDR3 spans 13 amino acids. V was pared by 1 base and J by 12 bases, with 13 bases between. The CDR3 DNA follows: TGTGCCAGCAGCTTAGGACCGGGCGTAGCGCAGTTCTCC. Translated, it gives CASSLGPGVAQFS.

CDR3 sequence (DNA): TGTGCCTGGAGTACATTGGAGAATAACTATGGCTACACCTTC. It yields the protein CAWSTLENNYGYTF. The V call is TRBV30, the J call TRBJ1-2; the D is unclear. The germline gives CDR1 GTSNPN, CDR2 SVGIG (reference sequence). The V end lost 2 bases, the J end lost 1 base, and 11 bases lay between the germline ends. The CDR3 runs 14 residues.

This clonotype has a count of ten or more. CDR3 region: CASSLGRETQYF. CDR3 DNA sequence: TGTGCCAGCAGCTTAGGGCGAGAGACCCAGTACTTC. The V gene is TRBV7-2, the J gene TRBJ2-5; the D is unclear. V shed 1 base and J shed 4 bases, with 4 bases lying between them. Germline V CDR1 and CDR2: SGHTA, FQGNSA. The CDR3 runs 12 residues.

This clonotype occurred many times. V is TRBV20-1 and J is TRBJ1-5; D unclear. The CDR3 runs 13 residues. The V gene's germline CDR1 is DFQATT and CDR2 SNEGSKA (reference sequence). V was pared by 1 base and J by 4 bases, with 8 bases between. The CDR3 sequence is CSARGDANQPQHF. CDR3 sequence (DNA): TGCAGTGCTAGAGGAGACGCAAATCAGCCCCAGCATTTT.